This T cell receptor beta chain appears in the sequencing data of a study of PD-1 blockade in classical Hodgkin lymphoma. Study-wide results and limits: Baseline TCR diversity was reportedly lower in newly diagnosed patients than healthy donors. Why the repertoires differ is still unclear, perhaps disease activity or prior therapy.

Time point denoted: cycle 4 day 1 (C4D1), after five to seven weeks of nivolumab. Every single patient, without exception, relapsed after autologous stem cell transplantation, and brentuximab vedotin exposure varied. Responses achieved at best were complete response, partial response or progressive disease. The repertoire was sequenced with immunoSEQ multiplex PCR; TCRdb's copy has only in-frame clones and lacks some. The sample shows around 60,000 clones, roughly 87% of them seen only once. The germline V gene has CDR1 SGHRS and CDR2 YFSETQ. Germline trimming cut 0 bases from V and 5 bases from J; bases unmatched to any gene: 5. The CDR3 is made up of 15 amino acids. Note on this clone: What it recognizes is unknown.

This chain joins TRBV5-1 and TRBJ2-5; 9 bases are a match to TRBD2. Sequencing used peripheral blood mononuclear cells (PBMCs), obtained before the fourth cycle of nivolumab. This sequence was found in a human donor with classical Hodgkin lymphoma. CDR3 residues: CASSLAAGGPETQYF. The CDR3 region has the DNA TGCGCCAGCAGCTTGGCTGCGGGGGGGCCCGAGACCCAGTACTTC.